These T cell receptor beta chains were read from a single sample in a study of T cells in narcolepsy. The method was immunoSEQ multiplex PCR; TCRdb's version includes in-frame clones alone and lacks a portion of them. The data contain approximately 25,000 clones, about 79% of them singletons. The specimen was CD45RA- memory CD4+ T cells from PBMCs. All receptors come from a human donor with narcolepsy. Both conserved end residues are part of each CDR3. Fields, in order: D gene, V gene, J gene, clone size, CDR3 DNA, CDR3 protein. A D gene is named only where the DNA matches it firmly. A clone size is listed for some rows: how often the clone was seen (once, few, many), or a class if it is expanded.

TRBD1	TRBV11-2	TRBJ2-7	.	TGTGCCAGCAGCTTAGGGGAAAGGACAGGGGTGGCCTACGAGCAGTACTTC	CASSLGERTGVAYEQYF
TRBD2	TRBV29-1	TRBJ2-3	.	TGCAGCGTTGATACTAGCGGGAGCACAGATACGCAGTATTTT	CSVDTSGSTDTQYF
.	TRBV29-1	TRBJ2-1	.	TGCAGCGGAGGGGATTGGAATGAGCAGTTCTTC	CSGGDWNEQFF
.	TRBV7-3	TRBJ2-5	.	TGTGCCAGCAGCTTAACTACCCAAGAGACCCAGTACTTC	CASSLTTQETQYF
.	TRBV5-4	TRBJ2-3	.	TGTGCCAGCAGCTCCCCCGGAGAATCGACGCAGTATTTT	CASSSPGESTQYF
.	TRBV4-3	TRBJ2-1	few	TGCGCCAGCAGCCAGGCACCTACGGGGGGCGGGGGTAACAATGAGCAGTTCTTC	CASSQAPTGGGGNNEQFF
.	TRBV5-1	TRBJ1-1	.	TGCGCCAGCAGCTGGGGGCGGGAAGTGAACACTGAAGCTTTCTTT	CASSWGREVNTEAFF
.	TRBV19	TRBJ2-1	few	TGTGCCAGTACCACAGGAGCGGGCTACTACAATGAGCAGTTCTTC	CASTTGAGYYNEQFF
.	TRBV30	TRBJ2-6	.	TGTGCCTGGTGGGAAAATGACTCTGGGGCCAACGTCCTGACTTTC	CAWWENDSGANVLTF
.	TRBV29-1	TRBJ1-4	.	TGCAGCGTTGACGCTTGGGGGAATGAAAAACTGTTTTTT	CSVDAWGNEKLFF